The subject of this entry is one T cell receptor beta chain. With V trimmed by 4 bases and J by 5 bases, 5 bases remained unmatched. From germline, CDR1 is SGHTA and CDR2 FQGTGA. The CDR3 has 15 amino acids. As handled by the study authors: Scientists estimated how many nucleated cells there were by amplifying reference gene primers. This table comes from immunoSEQ multiplex PCR, and its TCRdb copy is limited to in-frame clones, with some not included. V and J calls and clone size are those listed in that table; D and trimming were worked out from the DNA. The sample consists of around 160,000 clones, approximately 90% of them appearing once. This sample stems from a study of blood T cell repertoires in COVID-19. Study details: Donors in the United States, Italy and Spain gave samples during acute or convalescent COVID-19.

This chain joins TRBV7-3 and TRBJ2-7, with 13 bases that match TRBD2. The source material was PBMCs or T cells enriched from blood (not recorded which). The source of this sequence is a young woman with acute COVID-19. This CDR3 is CASSSGLAGEDEQYF. CDR3 coding DNA: TGTGCCAGCAGCTCCGGACTAGCGGGAGAGGACGAGCAGTACTTC.